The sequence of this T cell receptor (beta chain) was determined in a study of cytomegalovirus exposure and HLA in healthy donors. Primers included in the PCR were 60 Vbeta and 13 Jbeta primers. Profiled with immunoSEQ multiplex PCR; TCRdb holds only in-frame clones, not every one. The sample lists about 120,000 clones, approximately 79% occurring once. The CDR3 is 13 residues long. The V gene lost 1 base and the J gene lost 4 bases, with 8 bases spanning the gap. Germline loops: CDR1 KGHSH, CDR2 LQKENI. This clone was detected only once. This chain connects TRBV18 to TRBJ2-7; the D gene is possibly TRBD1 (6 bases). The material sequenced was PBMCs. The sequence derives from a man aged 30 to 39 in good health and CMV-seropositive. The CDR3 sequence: CASSPQQGYEQYF. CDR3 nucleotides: TGTGCCAGCTCACCACAACAGGGTTACGAGCAGTACTTC.